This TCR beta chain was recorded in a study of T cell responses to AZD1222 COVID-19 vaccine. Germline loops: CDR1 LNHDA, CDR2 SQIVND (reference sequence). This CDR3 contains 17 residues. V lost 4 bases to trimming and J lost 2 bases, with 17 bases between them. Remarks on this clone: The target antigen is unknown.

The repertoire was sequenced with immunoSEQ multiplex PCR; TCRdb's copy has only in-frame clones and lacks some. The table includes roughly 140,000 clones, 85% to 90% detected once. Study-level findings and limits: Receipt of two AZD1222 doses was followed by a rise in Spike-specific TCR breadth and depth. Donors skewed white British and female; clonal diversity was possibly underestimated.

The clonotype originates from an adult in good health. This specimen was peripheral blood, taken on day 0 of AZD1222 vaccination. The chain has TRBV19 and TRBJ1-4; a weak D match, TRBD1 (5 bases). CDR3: CASSTSAGWGTNEKLFF. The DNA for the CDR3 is TGTGCCAGTAGTACCTCCGCGGGATGGGGGACTAATGAAAAACTGTTTTTT.